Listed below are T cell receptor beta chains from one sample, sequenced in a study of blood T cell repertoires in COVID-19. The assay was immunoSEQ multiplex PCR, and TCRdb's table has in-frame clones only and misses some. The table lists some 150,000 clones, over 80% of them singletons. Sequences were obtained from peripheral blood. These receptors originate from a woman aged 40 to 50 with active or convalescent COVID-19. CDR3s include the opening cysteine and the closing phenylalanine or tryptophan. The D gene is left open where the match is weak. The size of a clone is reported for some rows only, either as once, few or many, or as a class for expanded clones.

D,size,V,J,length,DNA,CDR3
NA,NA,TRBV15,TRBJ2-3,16,TGTGCCACCAGCAGAGGGGGAGGGGGGGGCACAGATACGCAGTATTTT,CATSRGGGGGTDTQYF
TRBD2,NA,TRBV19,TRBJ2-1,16,TGTGCCAGTAGTATGGGACTAGCGGGGGGTATAGATGAGCAGTTCTTC,CASSMGLAGGIDEQFF
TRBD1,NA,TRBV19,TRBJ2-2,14,TGTGCCAGTAGTGGGACAGGGGACACCGGGGAGCTGTTTTTT,CASSGTGDTGELFF
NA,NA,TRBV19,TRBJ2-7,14,TGTGCCAGTATGGACCGGGACTCCCGCTACGAGCAGTACTTC,CASMDRDSRYEQYF
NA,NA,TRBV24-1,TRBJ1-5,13,TGTGCCACCAGCTTGACAGTCAATCAGCCCCAGCATTTT,CATSLTVNQPQHF
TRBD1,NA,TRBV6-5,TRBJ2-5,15,TGTGCCAGCAGCCGAATTGGACAGGACCAAGAGACCCAGTACTTC,CASSRIGQDQETQYF
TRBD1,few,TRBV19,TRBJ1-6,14,TGTGCCAGTTCTACAGGGGGCGTTAATTCACCCCTCCACTTT,CASSTGGVNSPLHF
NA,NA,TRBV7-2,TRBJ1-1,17,TGTGCCAGCAGCTTAAACCTCGGAAAAGGACAGAACACTGAAGCTTTCTTT,CASSLNLGKGQNTEAFF
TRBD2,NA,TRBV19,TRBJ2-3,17,TGTGCCTATTCCCAGCTAGCGGGATCACCGGGCACAGATACGCAGTATTTT,CAYSQLAGSPGTDTQYF
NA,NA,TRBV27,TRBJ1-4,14,TGTGCCAGCAGCCTCGGACAGCTCGGCGAAAAACTGTTTTTT,CASSLGQLGEKLFF
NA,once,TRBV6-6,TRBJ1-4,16,TGTGCCAGCAGTTACTCAAGGCGGACAGTCAATGAAAAACTGTTTTTT,CASSYSRRTVNEKLFF
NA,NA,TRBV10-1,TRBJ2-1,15,TGCGCCAGCAGTGAGGGGCAGGGGCGGCCCAATGAGCAGTTCTTC,CASSEGQGRPNEQFF
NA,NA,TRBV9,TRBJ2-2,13,TGTGCCAGCTCACGGGTATACACCGGGGAGCTGTTTTTT,CASSRVYTGELFF
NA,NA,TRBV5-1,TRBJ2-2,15,TGCGCCAGCACCGAACTAGGACCCTTTGCCGGGGAGCTGTTTTTT,CASTELGPFAGELFF
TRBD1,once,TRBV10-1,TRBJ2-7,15,TGCGCCAGCAGTGTGTCCGGGACAGGGGATTACGAGCAGTACTTC,CASSVSGTGDYEQYF
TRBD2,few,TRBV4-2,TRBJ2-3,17,TGTGCCAGCAGCCAAGAGGAGGGCGGGAGAGGTACAGATACGCAGTATTTT,CASSQEEGGRGTDTQYF
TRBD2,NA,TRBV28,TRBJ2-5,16,TGTGCCAGCAGTTTAGCTGCTAGCGGGAGGGCGGAGACCCAGTACTTC,CASSLAASGRAETQYF
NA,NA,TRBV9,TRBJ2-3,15,TGTGCCAGCGTTAAAGGGCCGACAGGCACAGATACGCAGTATTTT,CASVKGPTGTDTQYF
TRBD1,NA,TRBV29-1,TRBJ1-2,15,TGCAGCGTTGAAGATCGACAGGGGAATAACTATGGCTACACCTTC,CSVEDRQGNNYGYTF
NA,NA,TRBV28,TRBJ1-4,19,TGTGCCAGCAGTTCTAATACACAGGGAGCCGGAGCAACTAATGAAAAACTGTTTTTT,CASSSNTQGAGATNEKLFF
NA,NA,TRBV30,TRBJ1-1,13,TGTGCCTGGAGTGTAGGGGGATTCACTGAAGCTTTCTTT,CAWSVGGFTEAFF
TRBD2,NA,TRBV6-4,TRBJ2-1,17,TGTGCCAGCAGTCCCGCGGGGAGCGGGGGTTTTATGAATGAGCAGTTCTTC,CASSPAGSGGFMNEQFF
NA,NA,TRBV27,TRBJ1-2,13,TGTGCCAGCAGTTTAACTCAGGGGTATGGCTACACCTTC,CASSLTQGYGYTF
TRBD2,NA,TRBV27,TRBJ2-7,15,TGTGCCAGCAGCCCCACCCCGGGGGGTCAAGACGAGCAGTACTTC,CASSPTPGGQDEQYF
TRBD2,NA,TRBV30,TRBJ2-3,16,TGTGCCTGGAGCCGTCTCGGGCGGGGGAGCACAGATACGCAGTATTTT,CAWSRLGRGSTDTQYF
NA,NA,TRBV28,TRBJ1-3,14,TGTGCCAGCAGTGAACTCCACTCTGGAAACACCATATATTTT,CASSELHSGNTIYF
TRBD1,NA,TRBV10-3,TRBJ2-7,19,TGTGCCATCAGTGAGTCGCCGGGACAGGGGGCGCAAAGCTCCTACGAGCAGTACTTC,CAISESPGQGAQSSYEQYF
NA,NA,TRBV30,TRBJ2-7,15,TGTGCCTGGAGCGAAATCCGCAGGGCTTCCTACGAGCAGTACTTC,CAWSEIRRASYEQYF
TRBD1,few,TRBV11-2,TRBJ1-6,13,TGTGCCAGCAGCCCAGGGGGCGATTCACCCCTCCACTTT,CASSPGGDSPLHF
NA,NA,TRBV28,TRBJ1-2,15,TGTGCCAGCACGCCCACCCGGAGCAGCAACTATGGCTACACCTTC,CASTPTRSSNYGYTF
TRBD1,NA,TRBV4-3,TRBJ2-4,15,TGCGCCAGCAGCCAAGAACACAGGGGGCTGAACATTCAGTACTTC,CASSQEHRGLNIQYF
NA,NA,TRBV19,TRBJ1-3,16,TGTGCCAGTAGCGAACCAGGATGGTCGCTTGGAAACACCATATATTTT,CASSEPGWSLGNTIYF
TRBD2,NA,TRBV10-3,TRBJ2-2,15,TGTGCCATCAGTGAGACTAGCGGGGTGACCGGGGAGCTGTTTTTT,CAISETSGVTGELFF
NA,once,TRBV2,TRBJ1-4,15,TGTGCCAGCAGTCCTACAGGATCGACTAATGAAAAACTGTTTTTT,CASSPTGSTNEKLFF
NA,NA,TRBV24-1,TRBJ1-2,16,TGTGCCACCAGTGATTTGAGTCCCGCAGGGTATCCTGGCTACACCTTC,CATSDLSPAGYPGYTF
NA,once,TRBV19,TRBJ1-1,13,TGTGCCAGTAGTATGAGGCAGAACACTGAAGCTTTCTTT,CASSMRQNTEAFF
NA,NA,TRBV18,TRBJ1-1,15,TGTGCCAGCTCACTTGGACAGTCCCTTTACACTGAAGCTTTCTTT,CASSLGQSLYTEAFF
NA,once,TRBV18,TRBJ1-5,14,TGTGCCAGCTCACCTGGGCGGGGTAATCAGCCCCAGCATTTT,CASSPGRGNQPQHF
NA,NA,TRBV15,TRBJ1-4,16,TGTGCCACCAGCAGAGATGGGGGCGGGGGAGACGGAAAACTGTTTTTT,CATSRDGGGGDGKLFF
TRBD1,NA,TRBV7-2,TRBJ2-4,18,TGTGCCAGCAGCTTATTAGGGACAGGGGGCCTAGCCAAAAACATTCAGTACTTC,CASSLLGTGGLAKNIQYF
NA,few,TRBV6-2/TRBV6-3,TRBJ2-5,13,TGTGCCAGCAGTTACGGCCTAGCGGAGACCCAGTACTTC,CASSYGLAETQYF
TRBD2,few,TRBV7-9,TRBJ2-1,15,TGTGCCAGCAGCTCTCCGGGACTAGCGGACAATGAGCAGTTCTTC,CASSSPGLADNEQFF
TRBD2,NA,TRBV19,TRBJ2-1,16,TGTGCCAGTATCCCTACTAGCGGGGTACATTACTATGAGCAGTTCTTC,CASIPTSGVHYYEQFF
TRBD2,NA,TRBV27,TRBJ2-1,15,TGTGCCAGCAGTTGGACTAGCGGGGGCTTGTGGGAGCAGTTCTTC,CASSWTSGGLWEQFF
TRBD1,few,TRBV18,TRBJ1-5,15,TGTGCCAGCTCCTTGCCGGGACAGCGGGATCAGCCCCAGCATTTT,CASSLPGQRDQPQHF
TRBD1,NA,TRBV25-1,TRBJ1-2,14,TGTGCCAGCAGTGAACGGACAGGGTTTGGAGGCTACACCTTC,CASSERTGFGGYTF